The following is a TCR beta chain sequence with its context. This entry belongs to a study of blood T cell repertoires in COVID-19. V was clipped by 4 bases and J by 4 bases, with 10 bases between them. The V gene's germline CDR1 is MGHRA and CDR2 YSYEKL. CDR3 size: 13 residues. Using immunoSEQ multiplex PCR, the repertoire was profiled, and TCRdb retains in-frame clones only, with some absent. The repertoire holds approximately 450,000 clones, with 85% to 90% as singletons. The clonotype comes from a woman aged 25 to 45 with acute or convalescent COVID-19. This sequence joins TRBV4-1 and TRBJ1-2, with D maybe TRBD1 (6 bases). The sequenced sample was peripheral blood. CDR3: CASSPEDSYGYTF. The CDR3, as DNA: TGCGCCAGCAGCCCCGAGGACAGCTATGGCTACACCTTC.